This entry lists 3 T cell receptor beta chains sequenced from one sample in a study of cytomegalovirus exposure and HLA in healthy donors. The protocol was immunoSEQ multiplex PCR, while the TCRdb copy is restricted to in-frame clones and leaves out a portion. The sample has under 300,000 clones; around 85% are singletons. Sequenced: PBMCs. The receptors shown here come from a woman aged 25 to 39 in good health and CMV-seropositive.

V and J are TRBV2 and TRBJ1-5; D is uncertain. Germline loops: CDR1 SNHLY, CDR2 FYNNEI. Trimming took off 3 bases at V and 7 bases at J, with 16 bases between the two ends. The CDR3 spans 15 residues. CDR3 sequence: CASSESTGKGQPQHF. The DNA for the CDR3 is TGTGCCAGCAGTGAGTCGACGGGGAAGGGACAGCCCCAGCATTTT. Complete variable domain (other parts from reference TRBV2 and TRBJ1-5): EPEVTQTPSHQVTQMGQEVILRCVPISNHLYFYWYRQILGQKVEFLVSFYNNEISEKSEIFDDQFSVERPDGSNFTLKIRSTKLEDSAMYFCASSESTGKGQPQHFGDGTRLSIL.

This chain joins TRBV7-8 and TRBJ2-7; D is unresolved. The V gene lost 1 base and the J gene lost 7 bases, with 11 bases spanning the gap. From germline, CDR1 is SGHVS and CDR2 FQNEAQ. CDR3 length: 13 residues. The CDR3 DNA is TGTGCCAGCAGCTTAGTCACTCAGACAGAGCAGTACTTC. This translates into CASSLVTQTEQYF. The whole variable domain, remainder taken from reference TRBV7-8 and TRBJ2-7, is GAGVSQSPRYKVAKRGQDVALRCDPISGHVSLFWYQQALGQGPEFLTYFQNEAQLDKSGLPSDRFFAERPEGSVSTLKIQRTQQEDSAVYLCASSLVTQTEQYFGPGTRLTVT.

The chain is built from TRBV7-2 and TRBJ2-1, with 12 nucleotides matching TRBD2. This CDR3 is 14 amino acids long. Trimming cost V 6 bases and J 9 bases; bases outside gene matches: 6. From germline, CDR1 is SGHTA and CDR2 FQGNSA. The CDR3 region is CASSLAGGPTEQFF. In nucleotides, the CDR3 is TGTGCCAGCAGTCTAGCGGGAGGGCCTACTGAGCAGTTCTTC.